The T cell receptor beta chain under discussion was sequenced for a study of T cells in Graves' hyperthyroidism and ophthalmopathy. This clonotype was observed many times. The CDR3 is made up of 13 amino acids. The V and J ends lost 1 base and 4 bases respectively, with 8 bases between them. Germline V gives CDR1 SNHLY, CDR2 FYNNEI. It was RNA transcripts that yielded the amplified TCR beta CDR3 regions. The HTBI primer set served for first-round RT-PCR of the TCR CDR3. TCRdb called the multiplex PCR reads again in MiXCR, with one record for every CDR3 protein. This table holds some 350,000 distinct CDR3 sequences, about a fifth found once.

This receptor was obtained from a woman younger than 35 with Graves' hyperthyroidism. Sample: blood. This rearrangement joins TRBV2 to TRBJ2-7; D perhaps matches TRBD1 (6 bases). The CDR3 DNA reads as TGTGCCAGCAGTGAAGGAGACAGGTACGAGCAGTACTTC. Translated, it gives CASSEGDRYEQYF. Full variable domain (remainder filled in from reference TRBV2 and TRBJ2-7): EPEVTQTPSHQVTQMGQEVILRCVPISNHLYFYWYRQILGQKVEFLVSFYNNEISEKSEIFDDQFSVERPDGSNFTLKIRSTKLEDSAMYFCASSEGDRYEQYFGPGTRLTVT.